These 5 T cell receptor beta chains originate from one sample sequenced in a study of shared clonotypes between healthy human individuals. Clones were sequenced by immunoSEQ multiplex PCR, and TCRdb holds only the in-frame ones, with some missing. The profile shows 2 million to 2.5 million clones, 90% to 96% of them singletons. The specimen sequenced was naive CD4+ T cells sorted from blood. Indicated subset: CD45RA+ positively selected. The receptors were gathered from a young man in good health.

The rearrangement joins TRBV18 to TRBJ1-5; D gene unclear. Germline CDR1 and CDR2: KGHSH and LQKENI. The length of the CDR3 is 12 residues. The V end lost 5 bases, the J end lost 7 bases, and 9 bases lay between the germline ends. CDR3: CASSRAGQPQHF. CDR3 DNA: TGTGCCAGCTCAAGAGCGGGGCAGCCCCAGCATTTT.

The chain is built from TRBV9 and TRBJ2-3, with TRBD2 matching over 7 bases. Trimming removed 3 bases from V and 1 base from J; junction bases left unmatched: 8. This CDR3 has 16 residues. Germline-derived CDR1 and CDR2 are SGDLS and YYNGEE. The CDR3 spells CASSGDGLAGTDTQYF. The DNA for the CDR3 is TGTGCCAGCAGCGGGGATGGGCTAGCGGGCACAGATACGCAGTATTTT.

A word on this clone: Other nucleotide sequences from this sample produce the same CDR3. V usage is TRBV2 and J usage is TRBJ1-5, with 11 bases matching TRBD1. Trimming at V came to 6 bases and at J to 7 bases, leaving 8 bases not matched to a gene. The CDR3 is 15 amino acids. Germline V lookup: CDR1 SNHLY, CDR2 FYNNEI. The CDR3 DNA is TGTGCCAGCAGGTCTGGGACAGGGGGAGGGCAGCCCCAGCATTTT. Its translation: CASRSGTGGGQPQHF.

This sequence joins TRBV10-3 and TRBJ1-5; D is ambiguous. V was trimmed by 7 bases and J by 0 bases, leaving 7 bases between them. The V gene's germline CDR1 is ENHRY and CDR2 SYGVKD. The CDR3 covers 13 residues. The CDR3 sequence is CAITGDSNQPQHF. DNA of the CDR3: TGTGCCATCACGGGCGATAGCAATCAGCCCCAGCATTTT.

V is TRBV29-1 and J is TRBJ1-6, with D hard to call. Trimming removed 7 bases from V and 5 bases from J, with 39 bases in between. This CDR3 comprises 22 residues. Germline values: CDR1 SQVTM, CDR2 ANQGSEA. The CDR3: CSAPGSHLTHGLGHYDNSPLHF. DNA of the CDR3: TGCAGCGCCCCCGGAAGCCATTTAACGCACGGATTAGGTCACTACGATAATTCACCCCTCCACTTT.